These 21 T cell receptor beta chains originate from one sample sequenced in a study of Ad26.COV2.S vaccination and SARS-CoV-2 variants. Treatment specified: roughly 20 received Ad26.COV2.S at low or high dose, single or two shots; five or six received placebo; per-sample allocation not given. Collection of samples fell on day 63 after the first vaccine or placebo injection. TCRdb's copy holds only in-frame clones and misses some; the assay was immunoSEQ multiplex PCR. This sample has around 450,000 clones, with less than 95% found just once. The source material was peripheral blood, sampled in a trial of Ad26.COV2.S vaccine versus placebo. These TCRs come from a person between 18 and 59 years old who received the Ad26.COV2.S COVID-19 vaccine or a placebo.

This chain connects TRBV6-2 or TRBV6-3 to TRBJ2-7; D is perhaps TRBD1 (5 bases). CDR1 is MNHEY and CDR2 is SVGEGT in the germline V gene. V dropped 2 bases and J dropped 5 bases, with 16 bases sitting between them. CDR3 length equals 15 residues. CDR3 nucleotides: TGTGCCAGCAGTTACGTCAGGGCAGGTAGAGACGAGCAGTACTTC. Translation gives CASSYVRAGRDEQYF.

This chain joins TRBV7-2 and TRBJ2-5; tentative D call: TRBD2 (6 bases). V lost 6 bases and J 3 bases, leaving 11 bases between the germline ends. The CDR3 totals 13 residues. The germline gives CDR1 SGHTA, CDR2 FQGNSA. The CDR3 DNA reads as TGTGCCAGCAGTTCGGGACTGGAAGAGACCCAGTACTTC. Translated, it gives CASSSGLEETQYF.

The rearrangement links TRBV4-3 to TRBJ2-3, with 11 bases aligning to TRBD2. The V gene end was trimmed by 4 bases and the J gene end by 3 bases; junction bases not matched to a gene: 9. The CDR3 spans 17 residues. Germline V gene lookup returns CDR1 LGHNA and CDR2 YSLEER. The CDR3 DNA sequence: TGCGCCAGCAGCCCCGCGGGTCTAGCGGGAGGTACAGATACGCAGTATTTT. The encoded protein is CASSPAGLAGGTDTQYF.

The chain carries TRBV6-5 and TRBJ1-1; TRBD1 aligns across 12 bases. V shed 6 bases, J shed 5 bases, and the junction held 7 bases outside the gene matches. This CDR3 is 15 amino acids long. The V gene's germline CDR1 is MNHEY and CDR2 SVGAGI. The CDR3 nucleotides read TGTGCCAGCAGACGGGACAGGGGGCGGGGGACTGAAGCTTTCTTT. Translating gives CASRRDRGRGTEAFF.

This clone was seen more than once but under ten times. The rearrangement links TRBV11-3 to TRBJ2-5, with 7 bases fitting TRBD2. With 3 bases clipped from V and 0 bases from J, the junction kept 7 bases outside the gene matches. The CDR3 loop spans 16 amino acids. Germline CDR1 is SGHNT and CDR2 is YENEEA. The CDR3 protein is CASSLSSSGDQETQYF. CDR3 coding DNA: TGTGCCAGCAGCTTGTCCTCTAGCGGAGACCAAGAGACCCAGTACTTC.

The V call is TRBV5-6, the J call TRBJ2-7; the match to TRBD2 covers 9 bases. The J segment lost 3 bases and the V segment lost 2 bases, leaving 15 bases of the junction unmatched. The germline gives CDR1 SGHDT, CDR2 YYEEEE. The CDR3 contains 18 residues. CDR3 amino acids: CASSLGLLGSSGSYEQYF. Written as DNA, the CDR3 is TGTGCCAGCAGCTTAGGACTTCTAGGGAGTAGCGGGAGCTACGAGCAGTACTTC.

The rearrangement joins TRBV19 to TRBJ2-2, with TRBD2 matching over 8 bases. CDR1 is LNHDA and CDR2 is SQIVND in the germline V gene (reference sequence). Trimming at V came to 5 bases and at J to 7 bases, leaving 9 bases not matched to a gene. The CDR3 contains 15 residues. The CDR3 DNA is TGTGCCAGTAGTGTTTTTAGCGGGACTAACGGGGAGCTGTTTTTT. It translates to CASSVFSGTNGELFF.

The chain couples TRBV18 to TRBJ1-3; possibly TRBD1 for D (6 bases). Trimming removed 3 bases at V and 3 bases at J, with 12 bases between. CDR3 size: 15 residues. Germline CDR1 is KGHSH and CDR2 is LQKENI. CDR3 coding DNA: TGTGCCAGCTCACCGCCAGGGGCCCTTGGAAACACCATATATTTT. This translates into CASSPPGALGNTIYF. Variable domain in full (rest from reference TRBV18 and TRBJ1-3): NAGVMQNPRHLVRRRGQEARLRCSPMKGHSHVYWYRQLPEEGLKFMVYLQKENIIDESGMPKERFSAEFPKEGPSILRIQQVVRGDSAAYFCASSPPGALGNTIYFGEGSWLTVV.

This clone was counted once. DNA for the CDR3: TGTGCCATCAGTTTCCGGGACAGGGCTATCGATGAGCAGTTCTTC. Translation gives CAISFRDRAIDEQFF. The J gene is TRBJ2-1, the V gene TRBV10-3; TRBD1 matches at 9 bases. The CDR3 contains 15 residues. The germline gives CDR1 ENHRY, CDR2 SYGVKD. V gave up 5 bases and J gave up 8 bases; unmatched junction bases: 10.

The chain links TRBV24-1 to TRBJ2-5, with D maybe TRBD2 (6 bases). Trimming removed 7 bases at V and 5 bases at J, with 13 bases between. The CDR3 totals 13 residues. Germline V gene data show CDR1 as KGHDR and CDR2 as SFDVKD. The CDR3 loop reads CATSYAGTETQYF. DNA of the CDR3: TGTGCCACCAGCTACGCGGGGACGGAGACCCAGTACTTC.

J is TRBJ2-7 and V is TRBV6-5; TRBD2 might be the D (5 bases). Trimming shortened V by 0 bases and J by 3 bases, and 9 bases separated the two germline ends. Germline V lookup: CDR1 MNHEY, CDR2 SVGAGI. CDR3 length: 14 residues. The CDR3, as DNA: TGTGCCAGCAGTTACTCGGAGGACCGCTACGAGCAGTACTTC. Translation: CASSYSEDRYEQYF.

CDR3 DNA sequence: TGTGCCAGCAGCCCCCGGGACTACCAGACCCAGTACTTC. It translates to CASSPRDYQTQYF. This chain joins TRBV11-1 and TRBJ2-5, with 7 bases fitting TRBD2. Looked up from germline, CDR1 is SGHAT and CDR2 is FQDESV (reference sequence). The V segment lost 5 bases and the J segment 6 bases; nucleotides outside the gene matches: 6. The CDR3 consists of 13 residues.

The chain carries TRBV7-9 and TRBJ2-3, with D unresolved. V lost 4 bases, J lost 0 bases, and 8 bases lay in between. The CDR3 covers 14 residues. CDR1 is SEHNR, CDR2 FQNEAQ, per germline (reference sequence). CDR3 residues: CASSSEGSTDTQYF. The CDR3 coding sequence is TGTGCCAGCAGCTCGGAAGGGAGCACAGATACGCAGTATTTT. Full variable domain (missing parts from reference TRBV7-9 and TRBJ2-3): DTGVSQNPRHKITKRGQNVTFRCDPISEHNRLYWYRQTLGQGPEFLTYFQNEAQLEKSRLLSDRFSAERPKGSFSTLEIQRTEQGDSAMYLCASSSEGSTDTQYFGPGTRLTVL.

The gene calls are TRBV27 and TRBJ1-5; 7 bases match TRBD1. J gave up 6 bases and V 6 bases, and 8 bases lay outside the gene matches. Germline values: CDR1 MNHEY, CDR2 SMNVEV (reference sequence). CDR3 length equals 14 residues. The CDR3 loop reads CASRERQGRQPQHF. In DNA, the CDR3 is TGTGCCAGCAGAGAAAGACAGGGCCGTCAGCCCCAGCATTTT.

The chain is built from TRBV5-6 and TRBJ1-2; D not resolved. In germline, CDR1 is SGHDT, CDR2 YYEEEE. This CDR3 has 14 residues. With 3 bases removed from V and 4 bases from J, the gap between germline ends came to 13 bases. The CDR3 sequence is CASSSGPVSYGYTF. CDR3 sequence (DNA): TGTGCCAGCAGCTCCGGGCCGGTCAGCTATGGCTACACCTTC.

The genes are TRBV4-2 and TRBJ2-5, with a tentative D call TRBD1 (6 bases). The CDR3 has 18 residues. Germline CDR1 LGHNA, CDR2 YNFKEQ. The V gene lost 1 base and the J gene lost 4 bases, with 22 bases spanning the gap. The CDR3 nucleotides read TGTGCCAGCAGCCAAGCCCGCGTGGGGGCGCGGAGTCGAGAGACCCAGTACTTC. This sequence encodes CASSQARVGARSRETQYF.

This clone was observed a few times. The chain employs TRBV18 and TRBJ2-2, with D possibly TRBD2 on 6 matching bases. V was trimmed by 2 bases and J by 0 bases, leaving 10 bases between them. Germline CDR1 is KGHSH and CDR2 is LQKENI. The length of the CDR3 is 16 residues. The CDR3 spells CASSPDSGANTGELFF. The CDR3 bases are TGTGCCAGCTCACCAGATAGCGGCGCGAACACCGGGGAGCTGTTTTTT.

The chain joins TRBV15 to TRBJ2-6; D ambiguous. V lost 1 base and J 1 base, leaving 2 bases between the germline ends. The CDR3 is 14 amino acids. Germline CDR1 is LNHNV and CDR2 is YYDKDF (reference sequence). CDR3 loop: CATSRGSGANVLTF. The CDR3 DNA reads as TGTGCCACCAGCAGAGGGTCTGGGGCCAACGTCCTGACTTTC.

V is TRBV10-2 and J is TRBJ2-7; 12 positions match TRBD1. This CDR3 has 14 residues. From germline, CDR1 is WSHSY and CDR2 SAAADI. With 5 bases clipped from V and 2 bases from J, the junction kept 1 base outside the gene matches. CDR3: CASSWDRGPYEQYF. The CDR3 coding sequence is TGCGCCAGCAGTTGGGACAGGGGGCCCTACGAGCAGTACTTC.

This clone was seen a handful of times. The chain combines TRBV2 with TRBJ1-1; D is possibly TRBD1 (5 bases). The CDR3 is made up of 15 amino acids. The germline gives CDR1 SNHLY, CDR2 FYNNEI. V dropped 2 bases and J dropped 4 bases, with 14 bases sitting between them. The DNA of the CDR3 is TGTGCCAGCAGTGAACGGTCAGGGATGGGCACTGAAGCTTTCTTT. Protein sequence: CASSERSGMGTEAFF.

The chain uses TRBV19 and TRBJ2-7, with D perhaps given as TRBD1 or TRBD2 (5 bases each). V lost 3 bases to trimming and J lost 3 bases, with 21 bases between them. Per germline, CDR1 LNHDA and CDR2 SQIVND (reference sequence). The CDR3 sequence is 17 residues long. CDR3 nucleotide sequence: TGTGCCAGTAGTATTCCCCCCTCTGGGACGGGGTACTACGAGCAGTACTTC. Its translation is CASSIPPSGTGYYEQYF.